These T cell receptor beta chains were read from a single sample in a study of blood T cell repertoires in COVID-19. The assay was immunoSEQ multiplex PCR, and TCRdb's table has in-frame clones only and misses some. The table records 200,000 to 250,000 clones, roughly 85% of them present only once. Sequencing used peripheral blood. The receptor source for this set is a woman under 30 who had recovered from COVID-19. The CDR3 runs from the conserved cysteine through the conserved F or W. Each record gives: J gene, V gene, clone size, D gene, CDR3 protein, CDR3 DNA. The D gene is left open where the match is weak. Size is stated for part of the rows, as once, few or many counts, or as a class when the clone is expanded.

TRBJ2-1,TRBV18,-,TRBD2,CASSPPASGITDNNEQFF,TGTGCCAGCTCACCACCGGCCAGCGGGATTACTGATAACAATGAGCAGTTCTTC
TRBJ2-3,TRBV4-2,-,-,CASSLEGTDTQYF,TGTGCCAGCAGCCTTGAGGGCACAGATACGCAGTATTTT
TRBJ2-7,TRBV7-2,once,-,CASSLAALSPSYEQYF,TGTGCCAGCAGCTTAGCAGCCCTATCGCCGTCCTACGAGCAGTACTTC
TRBJ1-5,TRBV19,-,TRBD1,CASSGAGGYQPQHF,TGTGCCAGTAGTGGGGCAGGGGGCTATCAGCCCCAGCATTTT
TRBJ1-1,TRBV10-3,-,-,CAIRETGFGTEAFF,TGTGCCATCAGGGAAACAGGGTTCGGCACTGAAGCTTTCTTT
TRBJ1-6,TRBV6-2/TRBV6-3,-,-,CASSSLSSPLHF,TGTGCCAGCAGTTCCCTCAGTTCACCCCTCCACTTT
TRBJ2-7,TRBV7-9,-,TRBD2,CASSTSGSAYEQYF,TGTGCCAGCAGTACTAGCGGTTCAGCCTACGAGCAGTACTTC
TRBJ1-1,TRBV5-6,-,-,CASSLWGLGAFF,TGTGCCAGCAGCTTGTGGGGGCTTGGAGCTTTCTTT
TRBJ1-2,TRBV25-1,-,TRBD1,CASSEMGTPRGRGYTF,TGTGCCAGCAGTGAAATGGGAACCCCGAGGGGGCGAGGCTACACCTTC
TRBJ1-3,TRBV7-9,-,-,CASVEATGNTIYF,TGTGCCAGCGTAGAGGCTACTGGAAACACCATATATTTT
TRBJ1-5,TRBV28,once,-,CASSFYRGNNQPQHF,TGTGCCAGCAGTTTTTACCGAGGGAACAATCAGCCCCAGCATTTT
TRBJ2-1,TRBV7-8,-,TRBD2,CASSLAISGRYNEQFF,TGTGCCAGCAGCTTAGCGATTAGCGGGAGGTACAATGAGCAGTTCTTC
TRBJ2-3,TRBV7-3,-,TRBD2,CASSPGTSGTDTQYF,TGTGCCAGCAGCCCCGGGACTAGCGGCACAGATACGCAGTATTTT
TRBJ2-6,TRBV18,once,TRBD1,CASSPGQGIRAGANVLTF,TGTGCCAGCTCACCGGGACAGGGAATCAGGGCTGGGGCCAACGTCCTGACTTTC
TRBJ2-7,TRBV24-1,-,-,CATSEGPTGEQYF,TGTGCCACCAGTGAAGGACCTACGGGGGAGCAGTACTTC
TRBJ2-7,TRBV5-6,-,TRBD2,CASSYGEGEQYF,TGTGCCAGCAGCTACGGGGAGGGCGAGCAGTACTTC
TRBJ1-4,TRBV9,once,-,CASSVSTNEKLFF,TGTGCCAGCAGCGTGTCTACCAACGAAAAACTGTTTTTT
TRBJ1-5,TRBV5-5,-,TRBD1,CASSNYVTGKSNQPQHF,TGTGCCAGCAGCAACTACGTGACAGGGAAAAGCAATCAGCCCCAGCATTTT
TRBJ2-5,TRBV30,-,-,CAWSLGQNQETQYF,TGTGCCTGGAGCCTAGGACAGAACCAAGAGACCCAGTACTTC
TRBJ2-1,TRBV18,-,-,CATASLQGKYNEQFF,TGTGCCACCGCCTCGCTCCAGGGAAAATACAATGAGCAGTTCTTC
TRBJ1-1,TRBV12-3/TRBV12-4,-,-,CANHAGQNTEAFF,TGTGCCAACCACGCTGGACAGAACACTGAAGCTTTCTTT
TRBJ1-5,TRBV25-1,-,TRBD1,CASSDSRGDQPQHF,TGTGCCAGCAGTGATAGCAGGGGGGACCAGCCCCAGCATTTT
TRBJ2-5,TRBV27,-,TRBD1,CASQTGGQETQYF,TGTGCCAGCCAGACAGGGGGTCAAGAGACCCAGTACTTC
TRBJ1-5,TRBV14,-,-,CASSQQGHNQPQHF,TGTGCCAGCAGCCAACAGGGCCACAATCAGCCCCAGCATTTT
TRBJ2-3,TRBV29-1,-,TRBD2,CSASEVGGTTDTQYF,TGCAGCGCCTCCGAAGTGGGGGGGACCACAGATACGCAGTATTTT
TRBJ1-1,TRBV6-2/TRBV6-3,-,-,CASSYIGLWGQKNTEAFF,TGTGCCAGCAGTTACATCGGTTTGTGGGGACAAAAGAACACTGAAGCTTTCTTT
TRBJ1-4,TRBV9,-,-,CASSPRSDEKLFF,TGTGCCAGCAGCCCCCGTTCAGATGAAAAACTGTTTTTT
TRBJ1-2,TRBV12-3/TRBV12-4,-,-,CASRALPGYGYTF,TGTGCCAGCAGGGCTCTACCAGGATATGGCTACACCTTC
TRBJ2-7,TRBV5-4,-,TRBD2,CASSLASGSIYEQYF,TGTGCCAGCAGCTTGGCCAGCGGGAGCATATACGAGCAGTACTTC
TRBJ1-1,TRBV19,-,-,CASSRAANTEAFF,TGTGCCAGTAGTAGAGCTGCGAACACTGAAGCTTTCTTT
TRBJ2-7,TRBV6-8,-,-,CSYSCGLAESYEQYF,-
TRBJ2-7,TRBV19,-,-,CASSIAGADYEQYF,TGTGCCAGTAGTATAGCGGGAGCAGACTACGAGCAGTACTTC
TRBJ2-7,TRBV2,-,TRBD2,CASGLAGAYEQYF,TGTGCCAGCGGCCTAGCGGGGGCCTACGAGCAGTACTTC
TRBJ2-3,TRBV3-1/TRBV3-2,-,TRBD2,CASSRPGLAWDTQYF,TGTGCCAGCAGCCGACCGGGACTAGCGTGGGATACGCAGTATTTT
TRBJ1-1,TRBV19,once,TRBD1,CASTRTGGIPEAFF,TGTGCCAGTACCCGGACAGGGGGCATACCTGAAGCTTTCTTT
TRBJ2-1,TRBV19,-,-,CASSIALRRVDYNEQFF,TGTGCCAGTAGTATAGCCCTGAGGCGTGTCGACTACAATGAGCAGTTCTTC
TRBJ1-1,TRBV30,-,-,CAWKPGGVSNTEAFF,TGTGCCTGGAAACCTGGGGGCGTTTCGAACACTGAAGCTTTCTTT
TRBJ2-1,TRBV7-9,few,TRBD2,CASSLVTSGRPEQFF,TGTGCCAGCAGCTTAGTTACTAGCGGGAGGCCTGAGCAGTTCTTC
TRBJ1-2,TRBV20-1,-,-,CSASKHPGYGYTF,TGCAGTGCTAGTAAACACCCTGGCTATGGCTACACCTTC
TRBJ2-3,TRBV9,-,-,CASSPAVSTDTQYF,TGTGCCAGCAGCCCGGCGGTTAGCACAGATACGCAGTATTTT
TRBJ2-5,TRBV7-2,-,-,CASSWTNQRTQYF,TGTGCCAGCAGCTGGACTAACCAGAGGACCCAGTACTTC
TRBJ2-6,TRBV6-5,few,-,CASSYYLLAGANVLTF,TGTGCCAGCAGTTACTATCTCCTAGCTGGGGCCAACGTCCTGACTTTC
TRBJ1-5,TRBV5-5,-,-,CASTLRVGEGQPQHF,TGTGCCAGCACCCTGCGGGTAGGGGAGGGTCAGCCCCAGCATTTT
TRBJ2-3,TRBV3-1/TRBV3-2,-,TRBD2,CASSQDKAGVFTDTQYF,TGTGCCAGCAGCCAAGATAAGGCGGGAGTTTTTACAGATACGCAGTATTTT
TRBJ2-2,TRBV29-1,once,TRBD2,CSAIAGGLAGELFF,TGCAGCGCAATAGCGGGAGGGCTTGCCGGGGAGCTGTTTTTT
TRBJ2-3,TRBV2,-,TRBD2,CASKRELAGLIFTDTQYF,TGTGCCAGCAAGAGGGAACTAGCGGGTCTTATATTCACAGATACGCAGTATTTT
TRBJ2-5,TRBV7-2,-,-,CASSSMGAIGETQYF,TGTGCCAGCAGCTCAATGGGGGCTATAGGTGAGACCCAGTACTTC
TRBJ2-1,TRBV12-5,-,-,CASGVQTRAGSYNEQFF,TGTGCTAGTGGTGTACAAACACGAGCGGGCTCCTACAATGAGCAGTTCTTC
TRBJ2-3,TRBV24-1,-,TRBD2,CATSDHKTSGDTDTQYF,TGTGCCACCAGTGATCATAAGACTAGCGGCGACACAGATACGCAGTATTTT
TRBJ1-5,TRBV30,-,-,CAWSRLNTNQPQHF,TGTGCCTGGAGCCGACTAAATACTAATCAGCCCCAGCATTTT
TRBJ2-1,TRBV4-3,-,TRBD1,CASSHPQQDRGSPNEQFF,TGCGCCAGCAGCCACCCGCAGCAGGACAGGGGGAGTCCAAATGAGCAGTTCTTC
TRBJ1-6,TRBV10-3,-,TRBD1,CAISERGQDNSPLHF,TGTGCCATCAGTGAGAGGGGACAGGATAATTCACCCCTCCACTTT
TRBJ2-5,TRBV7-9,-,TRBD1,CASRHGQGGETQYF,TGTGCCAGCAGACATGGACAGGGGGGAGAGACCCAGTACTTC
TRBJ1-1,TRBV7-3,-,TRBD1,CASSLIPAGTGNTEAFF,TGTGCCAGCAGCTTAATACCCGCCGGGACAGGGAACACTGAAGCTTTCTTT
TRBJ1-2,TRBV12-3/TRBV12-4,-,-,CASSYGTNYGYTF,TGTGCCAGCAGTTACGGGACTAACTATGGCTACACCTTC
TRBJ2-3,TRBV11-3,-,TRBD2,CASSFGREGLNTQYF,TGTGCCAGCAGCTTCGGGCGGGAGGGCCTAAATACGCAGTATTTT